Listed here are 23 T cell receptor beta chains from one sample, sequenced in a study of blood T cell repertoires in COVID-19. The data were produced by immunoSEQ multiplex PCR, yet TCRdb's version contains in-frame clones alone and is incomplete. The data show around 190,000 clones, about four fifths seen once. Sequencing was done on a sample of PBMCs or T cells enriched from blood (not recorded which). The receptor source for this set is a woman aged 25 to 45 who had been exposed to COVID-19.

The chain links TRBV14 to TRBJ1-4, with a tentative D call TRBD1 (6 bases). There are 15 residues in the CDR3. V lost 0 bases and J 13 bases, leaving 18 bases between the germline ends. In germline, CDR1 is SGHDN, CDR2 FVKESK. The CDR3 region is CASSQEGGGRTSLFF. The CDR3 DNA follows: TGTGCCAGCAGCCAAGAAGGGGGTGGCCGGACATCACTGTTTTTT.

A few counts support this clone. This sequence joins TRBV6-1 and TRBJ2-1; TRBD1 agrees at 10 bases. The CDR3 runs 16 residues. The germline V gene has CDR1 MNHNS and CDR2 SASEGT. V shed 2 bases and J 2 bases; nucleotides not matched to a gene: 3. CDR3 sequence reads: CASSEYGTGAYNEQFF. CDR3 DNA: TGTGCCAGCAGTGAATATGGGACAGGGGCCTACAATGAGCAGTTCTTC.

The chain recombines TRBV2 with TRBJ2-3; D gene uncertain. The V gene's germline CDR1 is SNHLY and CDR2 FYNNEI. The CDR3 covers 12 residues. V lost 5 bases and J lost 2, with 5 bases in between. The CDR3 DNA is TGTGCCAGCAGTCCGGTCACAGATACGCAGTATTTT. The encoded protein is CASSPVTDTQYF. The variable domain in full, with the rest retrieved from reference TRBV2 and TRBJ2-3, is EPEVTQTPSHQVTQMGQEVILRCVPISNHLYFYWYRQILGQKVEFLVSFYNNEISEKSEIFDDQFSVERPDGSNFTLKIRSTKLEDSAMYFCASSPVTDTQYFGPGTRLTVL.

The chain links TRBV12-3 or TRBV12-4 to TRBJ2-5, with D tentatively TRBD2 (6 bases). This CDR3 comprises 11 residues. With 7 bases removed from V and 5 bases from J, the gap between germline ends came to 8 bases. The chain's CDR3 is CASTRGETQYF. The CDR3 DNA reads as TGTGCCAGCACCCGGGGGGAGACCCAGTACTTC.

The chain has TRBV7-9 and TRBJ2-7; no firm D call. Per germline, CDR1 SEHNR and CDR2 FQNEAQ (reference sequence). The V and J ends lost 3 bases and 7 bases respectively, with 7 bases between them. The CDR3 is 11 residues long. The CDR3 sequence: CASSFTEEQYF. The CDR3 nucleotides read TGTGCCAGCAGCTTTACGGAGGAGCAGTACTTC.

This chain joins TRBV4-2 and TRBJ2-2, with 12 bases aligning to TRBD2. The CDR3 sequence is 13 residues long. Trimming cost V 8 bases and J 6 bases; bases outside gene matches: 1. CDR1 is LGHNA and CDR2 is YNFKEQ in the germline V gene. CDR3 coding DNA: TGTGCCAGCGCTAGCGGGGGGGCCGGGGAGCTGTTTTTT. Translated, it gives CASASGGAGELFF.

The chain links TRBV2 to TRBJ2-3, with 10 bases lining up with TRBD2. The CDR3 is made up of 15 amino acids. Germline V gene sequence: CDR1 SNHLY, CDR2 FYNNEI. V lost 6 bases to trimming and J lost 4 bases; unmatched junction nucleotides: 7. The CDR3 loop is CASSPGLALADTQYF. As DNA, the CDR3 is TGTGCCAGCAGCCCGGGACTAGCGTTGGCAGATACGCAGTATTTT.

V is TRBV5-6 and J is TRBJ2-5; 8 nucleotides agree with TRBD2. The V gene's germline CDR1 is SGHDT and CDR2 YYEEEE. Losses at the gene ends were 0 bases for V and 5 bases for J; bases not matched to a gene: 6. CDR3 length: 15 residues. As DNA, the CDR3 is TGTGCCAGCAGCTTGGGGGCGGGGGGCCCGGAGACCCAGTACTTC. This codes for CASSLGAGGPETQYF.

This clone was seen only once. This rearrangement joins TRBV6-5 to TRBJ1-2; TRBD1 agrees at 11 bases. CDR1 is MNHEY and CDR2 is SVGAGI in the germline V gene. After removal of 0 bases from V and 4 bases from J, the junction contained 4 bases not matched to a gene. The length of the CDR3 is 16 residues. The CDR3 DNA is TGTGCCAGCAGTTACTCGGACAGGGGGCGCCGCTATGGCTACACCTTC. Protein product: CASSYSDRGRRYGYTF.

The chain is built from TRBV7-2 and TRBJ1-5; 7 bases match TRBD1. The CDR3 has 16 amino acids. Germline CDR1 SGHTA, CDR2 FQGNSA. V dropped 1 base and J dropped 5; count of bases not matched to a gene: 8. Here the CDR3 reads CASSLGWNRGDQPQHF. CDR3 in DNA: TGTGCCAGCAGCTTAGGATGGAACAGGGGTGATCAGCCCCAGCATTTT.

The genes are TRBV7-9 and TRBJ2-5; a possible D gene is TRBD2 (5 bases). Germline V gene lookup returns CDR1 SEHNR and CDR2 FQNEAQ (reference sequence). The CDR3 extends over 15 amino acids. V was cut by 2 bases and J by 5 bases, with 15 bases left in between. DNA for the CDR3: TGTGCCAGCAGCTTAATCAGCCGGGAAGGGGAGACCCAGTACTTC. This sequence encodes CASSLISREGETQYF. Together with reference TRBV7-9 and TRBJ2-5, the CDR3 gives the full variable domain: DTGVSQNPRHKITKRGQNVTFRCDPISEHNRLYWYRQTLGQGPEFLTYFQNEAQLEKSRLLSDRFSAERPKGSFSTLEIQRTEQGDSAMYLCASSLISREGETQYFGPGTRLLVL.

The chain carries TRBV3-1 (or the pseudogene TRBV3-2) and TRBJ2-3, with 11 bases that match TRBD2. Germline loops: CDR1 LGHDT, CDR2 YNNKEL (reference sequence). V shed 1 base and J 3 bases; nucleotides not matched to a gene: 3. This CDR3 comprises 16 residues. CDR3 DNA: TGTGCCAGCAGCCAAGGGCTAGCGGGGGGTACAGATACGCAGTATTTT. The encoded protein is CASSQGLAGGTDTQYF.

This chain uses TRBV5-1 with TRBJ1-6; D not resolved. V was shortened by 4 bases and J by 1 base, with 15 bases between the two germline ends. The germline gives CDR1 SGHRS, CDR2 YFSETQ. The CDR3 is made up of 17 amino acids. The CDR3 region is CASSVSEKSSYNSPLHF. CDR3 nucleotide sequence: TGCGCCAGCAGCGTCAGCGAGAAAAGTTCCTATAATTCACCCCTCCACTTT. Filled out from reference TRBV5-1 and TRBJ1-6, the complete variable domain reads KAGVTQTPRYLIKTRGQQVTLSCSPISGHRSVSWYQQTPGQGLQFLFEYFSETQRNKGNFPGRFSGRQFSNSRSEMNVSTLELGDSALYLCASSVSEKSSYNSPLHFGNGTRLTVT.

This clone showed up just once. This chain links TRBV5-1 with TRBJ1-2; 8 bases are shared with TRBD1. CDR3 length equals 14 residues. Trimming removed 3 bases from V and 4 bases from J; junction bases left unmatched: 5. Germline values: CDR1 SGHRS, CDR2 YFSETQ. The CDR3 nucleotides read TGCGCCAGCAGCTCCGGACAGGGCAGCTATGGCTACACCTTC. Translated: CASSSGQGSYGYTF.

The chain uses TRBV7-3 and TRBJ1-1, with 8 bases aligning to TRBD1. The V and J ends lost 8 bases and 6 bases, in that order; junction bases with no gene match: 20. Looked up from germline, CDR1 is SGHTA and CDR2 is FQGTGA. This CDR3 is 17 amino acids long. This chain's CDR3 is CASGPQGAAFGTAEAFF. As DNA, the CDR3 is TGTGCCAGCGGTCCGCAGGGGGCAGCGTTTGGGACGGCTGAAGCTTTCTTT.

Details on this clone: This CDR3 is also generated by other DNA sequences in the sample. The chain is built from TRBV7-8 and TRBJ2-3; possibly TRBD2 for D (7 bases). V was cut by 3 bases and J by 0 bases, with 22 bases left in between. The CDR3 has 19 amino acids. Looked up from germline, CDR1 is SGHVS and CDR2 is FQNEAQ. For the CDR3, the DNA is TGTGCCAGCAGCTTGGGGGGTGGCGCGGGGGCCCATAGCACAGATACGCAGTATTTT. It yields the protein CASSLGGGAGAHSTDTQYF.

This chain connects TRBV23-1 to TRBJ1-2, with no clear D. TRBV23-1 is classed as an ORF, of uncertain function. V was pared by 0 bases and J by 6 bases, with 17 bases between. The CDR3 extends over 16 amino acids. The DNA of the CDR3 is TGCGCCAGCAGTCAATCTGAGGGCAGGATCGTAAATGGCTACACCTTC. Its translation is CASSQSEGRIVNGYTF.

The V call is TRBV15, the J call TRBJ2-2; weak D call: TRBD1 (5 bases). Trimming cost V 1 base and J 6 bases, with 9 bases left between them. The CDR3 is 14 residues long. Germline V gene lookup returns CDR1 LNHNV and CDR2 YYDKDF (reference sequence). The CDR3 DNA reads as TGTGCCACCAGCAGAGTCAGGGCTGCCGGGGAGCTGTTTTTT. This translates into CATSRVRAAGELFF.

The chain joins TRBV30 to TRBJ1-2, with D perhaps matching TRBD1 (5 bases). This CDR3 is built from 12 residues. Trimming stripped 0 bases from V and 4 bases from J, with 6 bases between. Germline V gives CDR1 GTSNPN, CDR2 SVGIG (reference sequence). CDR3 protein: CAWSVTAYGYTF. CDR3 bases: TGTGCCTGGAGTGTGACAGCCTATGGCTACACCTTC.

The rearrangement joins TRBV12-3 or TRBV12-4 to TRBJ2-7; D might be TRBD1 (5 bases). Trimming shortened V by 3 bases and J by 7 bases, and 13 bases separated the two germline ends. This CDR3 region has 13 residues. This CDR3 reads CASSFLQGWEQYF. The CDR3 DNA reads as TGTGCCAGCAGTTTTCTCCAGGGCTGGGAGCAGTACTTC.

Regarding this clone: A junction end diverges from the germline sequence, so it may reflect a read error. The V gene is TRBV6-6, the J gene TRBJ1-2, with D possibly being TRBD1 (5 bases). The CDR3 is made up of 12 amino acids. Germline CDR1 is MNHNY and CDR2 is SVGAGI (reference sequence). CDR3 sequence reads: CASSYDWGGIPF. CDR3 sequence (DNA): TGTGCCAGCAGTTACGATTGGGGCGGAATCCCCTTC.

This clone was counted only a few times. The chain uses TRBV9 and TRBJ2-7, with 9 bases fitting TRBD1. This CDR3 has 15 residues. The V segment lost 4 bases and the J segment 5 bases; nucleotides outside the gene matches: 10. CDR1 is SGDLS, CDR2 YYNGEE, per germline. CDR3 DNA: TGTGCCAGCAGCCCGAGGGGGACAGGGCGTAACGAGCAGTACTTC. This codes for CASSPRGTGRNEQYF. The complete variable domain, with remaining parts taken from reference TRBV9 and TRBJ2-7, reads DSGVTQTPKHLITATGQRVTLRCSPRSGDLSVYWYQQSLDQGLQFLIQYYNGEERAKGNILERFSAQQFPDLHSELNLSSLELGDSALYFCASSPRGTGRNEQYFGPGTRLTVT.

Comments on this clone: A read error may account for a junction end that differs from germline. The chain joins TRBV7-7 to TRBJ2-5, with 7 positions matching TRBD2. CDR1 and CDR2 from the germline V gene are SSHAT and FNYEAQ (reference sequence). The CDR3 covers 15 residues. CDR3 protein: CASSLASGSSETQYF. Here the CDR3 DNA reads TGTGCTAGCAGCTTAGCTAGCGGCTCCTCGGAGACCCAGTACTTC.